The T cell receptor (beta chain) under discussion was sequenced for a study of cytomegalovirus exposure and HLA in healthy donors. Across the study: From HLA-typed donors, an early data release held roughly 89 million unique TCRs.

Study observations and caveats: CMV serostatus stood as the only immune exposure information on hand. Roughly even sequencing depth across donors was the assumption behind the presence/absence analyses. When analyzed later, the rates of TCR association showed variation by HLA locus, with DRB1 the most and HLA-C the fewest.

V was cut by 0 bases and J by 2 bases, with 7 bases left in between. In germline, CDR1 is SGDLS, CDR2 YYNGEE. This CDR3 is built from 14 residues. The PCR used 60 Vbeta and 13 Jbeta primers. The assay was immunoSEQ multiplex PCR, and TCRdb's table has in-frame clones only and misses some. The sample includes some 180,000 clones, 65% to 85% seen only once; the top ten take 1.5% to 2%. Points on this clone: Its antigen is not known.

The clonotype was recovered from a man between 35 and 55 years old in good health and CMV-seropositive. Sequencing was carried out using PBMCs. The chain carries TRBV9 and TRBJ2-3; unclear D gene. CDR3 sequence: CASSVDTNTDTQYF. As DNA, the CDR3 is TGTGCCAGCAGCGTAGACACCAACACAGATACGCAGTATTTT.